This is a list of T cell receptor beta chains from one sample in a study of shared clonotypes between healthy human individuals. Produced via immunoSEQ multiplex PCR; TCRdb's table is partial and in-frame only. The table has about 2.4 million clones, 90% to 95% seen once. The sample was naive CD4+ T cells sorted from blood. These receptors all stem from a man younger than 35 in good health. CDR3s include the opening cysteine and the closing phenylalanine or tryptophan. D genes are given only for firm matches. Rows may omit the clone size; those that give it use once, few, many or a size class.

cdr3_aa	j_call	clone_size	v_call	d_call
CASSERDSTGANEKLFF	TRBJ1-4	NA	TRBV2	TRBD1
CASSPSPIEFVYTF	TRBJ1-2	NA	TRBV2	NA
CASGGQGLGAEKLFF	TRBJ1-4	NA	TRBV28	TRBD1
CASFWSWQPQHF	TRBJ1-5	NA	TRBV6-1	NA
CASSPEETQYF	TRBJ2-5	NA	TRBV6-1	NA
CASSGGTGRPEAFF	TRBJ1-1	NA	TRBV5-1	TRBD1
CASRTGESPLHF	TRBJ1-6	once	TRBV6-6	NA
CASSPLPGSSYEQYF	TRBJ2-7	NA	TRBV18	NA
CASSPGQGDLSNQPQHF	TRBJ1-5	NA	TRBV10-1	TRBD1
CASSLDQGLEAFF	TRBJ1-1	few	TRBV7-9	NA
CASSGGGANYGYTF	TRBJ1-2	NA	TRBV9	NA
CASRGTGNSGNTIYF	TRBJ1-3	NA	TRBV6-5	TRBD1
CASSQGSSSGGTDTQYF	TRBJ2-3	NA	TRBV4-2	TRBD2
CASSSARGPRQETQYF	TRBJ2-5	NA	TRBV5-5	NA
CAWSVLGEAFF	TRBJ1-1	NA	TRBV30	NA
CASSESQGANGETQYF	TRBJ2-5	NA	TRBV10-1	TRBD1
CASRQTGDQPQHF	TRBJ1-5	NA	TRBV19	TRBD1
CASSPDRRLADTQYF	TRBJ2-3	NA	TRBV2	TRBD1
CASSRTTSGSSVEQYF	NA	NA	TRBV11-2	NA
CASSLETSGVYEQYF	TRBJ2-7	NA	TRBV7-6	TRBD2
CASSSPGTDTDTQYF	TRBJ2-3	NA	TRBV5-6	TRBD1
CASSSLLMGGPKPYEQYF	TRBJ2-7	NA	TRBV27	NA
CAMARGSGALDTQYF	TRBJ2-3	NA	TRBV10-3	TRBD2
CAWRDKGATDTQYF	TRBJ2-3	NA	TRBV30	TRBD1
CASSPPVSPVLGGYTF	TRBJ1-2	NA	TRBV18	NA
CASSLGLAGLDNEQFF	TRBJ2-1	NA	TRBV19	TRBD2
CASSTPSGGAFEQFF	TRBJ2-1	NA	TRBV28	TRBD2
CASSAKTTGGSGGYEQFF	TRBJ2-1	NA	TRBV7-2	TRBD1
CASSHGTGKNTGELFF	TRBJ2-2	NA	TRBV11-2	TRBD1
CASSLMLGVSGNEQFF	TRBJ2-1	once	TRBV7-3	NA
CASSPQGDYGYTF	TRBJ1-2	NA	TRBV6-6	NA
CASSSGSRYGYTF	TRBJ1-2	once	TRBV27	NA
CASSPLESHEQYF	TRBJ2-7	NA	TRBV18	NA
CASRQSNSPLHF	TRBJ1-6	NA	TRBV6-5	NA
CSVGLRLGETQYF	TRBJ2-5	NA	TRBV29-1	NA
CAWSVGTNYNEQFF	TRBJ2-1	NA	TRBV30	NA
CASSRQGVSYEQYF	TRBJ2-7	once	TRBV5-6	TRBD1
CATQGAPVEKLFF	TRBJ1-4	NA	TRBV28	NA
CASSSQGVGTDTQYF	TRBJ2-3	NA	TRBV7-9	NA